Listed below are T cell receptor beta chains from one sample, sequenced in a study of beta chain features in type 1 diabetes. Method: immunoSEQ multiplex PCR; TCRdb's copy keeps in-frame clones and lacks some. This sample yields roughly 50,000 clones, of which under 45% are seen a single time; roughly 1.5% belongs to the top ten. Material: Tregs from blood. All receptors derive from a man aged 25-40 years with type 1 diabetes. Each CDR3 is given with its conserved first and last residue. D genes are given only for firm matches. Rows may omit the clone size; those that give it use once, few, many or a size class.

j_call: TRBJ1-2
d_call: TRBD1
clone_size: once
v_call: TRBV7-8
cdr3_aa: CASTRDSYGYTF
cdr3_nt: TGTGCCAGCACCCGGGACAGCTATGGCTACACCTTC

j_call: TRBJ2-1
d_call: .
clone_size: .
v_call: TRBV19
cdr3_aa: CASRSLDRSPVFF
cdr3_nt: TGTGCCAGTAGGAGTCTAGACAGGTCCCCTGTGTTCTTC

j_call: TRBJ2-1
d_call: .
clone_size: .
v_call: TRBV5-1
cdr3_aa: CASSLGGNEQFF
cdr3_nt: TGCGCCAGCAGCCTCGGGGGCAATGAGCAGTTCTTC

j_call: TRBJ2-5
d_call: .
clone_size: once
v_call: TRBV28
cdr3_aa: CASSLIATGEKETQYF
cdr3_nt: TGTGCCAGCAGTTTAATAGCGACAGGAGAAAAAGAGACCCAGTACTTC

j_call: TRBJ2-7
d_call: TRBD1
clone_size: .
v_call: TRBV5-1
cdr3_aa: CASSRGSGTGFYEQYF
cdr3_nt: TGCGCCAGCAGCCGAGGGTCCGGGACAGGGTTTTACGAGCAGTACTTC

j_call: TRBJ2-3
d_call: TRBD2
clone_size: .
v_call: TRBV7-3
cdr3_aa: CASGGSVADTQYF
cdr3_nt: TGTGCCAGCGGCGGGAGCGTAGCAGATACGCAGTATTTT

j_call: TRBJ1-1
d_call: .
clone_size: few
v_call: TRBV28
cdr3_aa: CASRDKVNTEAFF
cdr3_nt: TGTGCCAGCAGGGACAAGGTGAACACTGAAGCTTTCTTT

j_call: TRBJ1-5
d_call: .
clone_size: .
v_call: TRBV6-5
cdr3_aa: CASSYPTGETNQPQHF
cdr3_nt: TGTGCCAGCAGTTACCCGACGGGGGAGACCAATCAGCCCCAGCATTTT

j_call: TRBJ2-1
d_call: TRBD2
clone_size: .
v_call: TRBV28
cdr3_aa: CASRETSGNFNEQFF
cdr3_nt: TGTGCCAGCAGGGAGACTAGCGGGAATTTCAATGAGCAGTTCTTC

j_call: TRBJ2-1
d_call: TRBD2
clone_size: few
v_call: TRBV7-3
cdr3_aa: CASSFRGRDEQFF
cdr3_nt: TGTGCCAGCAGCTTTCGCGGGAGGGATGAGCAGTTCTTC

j_call: TRBJ1-1
d_call: .
clone_size: .
v_call: TRBV4-3
cdr3_aa: CASSPLGGAGLQAFF
cdr3_nt: TGCGCCAGCAGCCCTCTGGGGGGAGCAGGGCTTCAAGCTTTCTTT

j_call: TRBJ2-6
d_call: .
clone_size: .
v_call: TRBV2
cdr3_aa: CASSPGVSSGANVLTF
cdr3_nt: TGTGCCAGCAGTCCGGGAGTCAGCTCTGGGGCCAACGTCCTGACTTTC

j_call: TRBJ2-5
d_call: .
clone_size: few
v_call: TRBV7-9
cdr3_aa: CASSLVSGEGTQYF
cdr3_nt: TGTGCCAGCAGCTTGGTTTCGGGGGAAGGGACCCAGTACTTC

j_call: TRBJ2-1
d_call: .
clone_size: .
v_call: TRBV9
cdr3_aa: CASSVGREDYNEQFF
cdr3_nt: TGTGCCAGCAGCGTAGGCAGGGAGGACTACAATGAGCAGTTCTTC

j_call: TRBJ2-1
d_call: TRBD2
clone_size: .
v_call: TRBV5-6
cdr3_aa: CASSRGLVRNNEQFF
cdr3_nt: TGTGCCAGCAGCCGGGGACTAGTAAGGAACAATGAGCAGTTCTTC

j_call: TRBJ2-5
d_call: .
clone_size: .
v_call: TRBV7-9
cdr3_aa: CASSSREVGQGAGETQYF
cdr3_nt: TGTGCCAGCAGCTCCAGAGAAGTCGGCCAGGGCGCTGGAGAGACCCAGTACTTC

j_call: TRBJ2-1
d_call: .
clone_size: .
v_call: TRBV6-1
cdr3_aa: CASSRLEGNEQFF
cdr3_nt: TGTGCCAGCAGCAGACTAGAGGGCAATGAGCAGTTCTTC

j_call: TRBJ2-2
d_call: TRBD1
clone_size: .
v_call: TRBV28
cdr3_aa: CASRNTGTVDGELFF
cdr3_nt: TGTGCCAGCAGAAATACCGGGACAGTGGACGGGGAGCTGTTTTTT

j_call: TRBJ2-3
d_call: .
clone_size: .
v_call: TRBV28
cdr3_aa: CATIPTGLAGSTDTQYF
cdr3_nt: TGTGCCACCATACCGACAGGGTTAGCGGGAAGCACAGATACGCAGTATTTT

j_call: TRBJ2-7
d_call: .
clone_size: once
v_call: TRBV2
cdr3_aa: CASRGRGQQSEQYF
cdr3_nt: TGTGCCAGCAGGGGTAGGGGACAACAAAGCGAGCAGTACTTC

j_call: TRBJ2-2
d_call: .
clone_size: .
v_call: TRBV6-5
cdr3_aa: CASSYSTNTGELFF
cdr3_nt: TGTGCCAGCAGTTACTCGACTAACACCGGGGAGCTGTTTTTT

j_call: TRBJ2-5
d_call: .
clone_size: once
v_call: TRBV7-9
cdr3_aa: CASSSSETQYF
cdr3_nt: TGTGCCAGCAGCTCTTCGGAGACCCAGTACTTC

j_call: TRBJ2-7
d_call: .
clone_size: .
v_call: TRBV7-2
cdr3_aa: CASSLALNYEQYF
cdr3_nt: TGTGCCAGCAGCTTAGCCCTAAACTACGAGCAGTACTTC

j_call: TRBJ2-1
d_call: TRBD2
clone_size: .
v_call: TRBV29-1
cdr3_aa: CSVESLAGGRDEQFF
cdr3_nt: TGCAGCGTTGAGTCCCTAGCGGGAGGGAGGGATGAGCAGTTCTTC

j_call: TRBJ2-1
d_call: .
clone_size: .
v_call: TRBV27
cdr3_aa: CASNPGITMYNEQFF
cdr3_nt: TGTGCCAGCAACCCGGGGATTACTATGTACAATGAGCAGTTCTTC

j_call: TRBJ2-7
d_call: TRBD1
clone_size: .
v_call: TRBV6-5
cdr3_aa: CASSWGQGPYEQYF
cdr3_nt: TGTGCCAGCAGCTGGGGACAGGGTCCCTACGAGCAGTACTTC

j_call: TRBJ2-2
d_call: TRBD2
clone_size: .
v_call: TRBV5-8
cdr3_aa: CASSLSSAGGNTGELFF
cdr3_nt: TGTGCCAGCAGCTTGTCTTCGGCGGGAGGAAACACCGGGGAGCTGTTTTTT

j_call: TRBJ2-4
d_call: .
clone_size: .
v_call: TRBV30
cdr3_aa: CAWSPGLNIQYF
cdr3_nt: TGTGCCTGGAGCCCGGGACTAAACATTCAGTACTTC

j_call: TRBJ2-1
d_call: TRBD2
clone_size: .
v_call: TRBV27
cdr3_aa: CASSPPLAGDSEQFF
cdr3_nt: TGTGCCAGCAGTCCACCACTAGCGGGAGATAGTGAGCAGTTCTTC

j_call: TRBJ2-3
d_call: .
clone_size: .
v_call: TRBV6-6
cdr3_aa: CASSYSGGGADTQYF
cdr3_nt: TGTGCCAGCAGTTACTCGGGTGGCGGAGCAGATACGCAGTATTTT

j_call: TRBJ2-7
d_call: TRBD2
clone_size: .
v_call: TRBV7-8
cdr3_aa: CASSLVVGGGSSYEQYF
cdr3_nt: TGTGCCAGCAGCTTAGTTGTTGGCGGGGGAAGCTCCTACGAGCAGTACTTC

j_call: TRBJ1-3
d_call: .
clone_size: .
v_call: TRBV4-2
cdr3_aa: CASSQDLKSTSGNTIYF
cdr3_nt: TGTGCCAGCAGCCAAGATTTAAAGAGCACCTCTGGAAACACCATATATTTT

j_call: TRBJ2-3
d_call: TRBD2
clone_size: few
v_call: TRBV6-5
cdr3_aa: CASSRGTRADTQYF
cdr3_nt: TGTGCCAGCAGTCGAGGGACTAGGGCGGATACGCAGTATTTT

j_call: TRBJ2-4
d_call: TRBD2
clone_size: .
v_call: TRBV6-6
cdr3_aa: CASSRGGGINIQYF
cdr3_nt: TGTGCCAGCAGTCGGGGGGGCGGGATAAACATTCAGTACTTC

j_call: TRBJ2-7
d_call: TRBD1
clone_size: .
v_call: TRBV18
cdr3_aa: CASSPPNGQGSYEQYF
cdr3_nt: TGTGCCAGCTCACCACCAAACGGACAGGGCTCCTACGAGCAGTACTTC

j_call: TRBJ1-2
d_call: TRBD1
clone_size: few
v_call: TRBV5-6
cdr3_aa: CASSLRSGTGPRDGYTF
cdr3_nt: TGTGCCAGCAGCTTGAGGTCGGGGACAGGGCCCCGGGATGGCTACACCTTC

j_call: TRBJ2-1
d_call: TRBD2
clone_size: .
v_call: TRBV6-5
cdr3_aa: CASSYSGGFAVEFF
cdr3_nt: TGTGCCAGCAGTTACTCCGGGGGGTTTGCGGTCGAGTTCTTC

j_call: TRBJ2-7
d_call: .
clone_size: few
v_call: TRBV29-1
cdr3_aa: CSVQRGGLGYEQYF
cdr3_nt: TGCAGCGTTCAGAGAGGGGGTTTGGGCTACGAGCAGTACTTC

j_call: TRBJ2-5
d_call: .
clone_size: few
v_call: TRBV2
cdr3_aa: CASSEQAGETQYF
cdr3_nt: TGTGCCAGCAGTGAACAGGCGGGGGAGACCCAGTACTTC

j_call: TRBJ2-1
d_call: TRBD2
clone_size: few
v_call: TRBV19
cdr3_aa: CASSIGRLAGTNNEQFF
cdr3_nt: TGTGCCAGTAGTATAGGGCGGCTAGCGGGGACCAACAATGAGCAGTTCTTC

j_call: TRBJ1-6
d_call: TRBD1
clone_size: few
v_call: TRBV28
cdr3_aa: CASSRTGENSPLHF
cdr3_nt: TGTGCCAGCAGTCGGACAGGGGAAAATTCACCCCTCCACTTT

j_call: TRBJ1-1
d_call: .
clone_size: few
v_call: TRBV10-2
cdr3_aa: CASNGNVNTEAFF
cdr3_nt: TGCGCCAGCAACGGTAACGTGAACACTGAAGCTTTCTTT

j_call: TRBJ2-4
d_call: .
clone_size: few
v_call: TRBV28
cdr3_aa: CASSPTGTLAKNIQYF
cdr3_nt: TGTGCCAGCAGTCCGACCGGGACACTAGCCAAAAACATTCAGTACTTC

j_call: TRBJ2-1
d_call: .
clone_size: .
v_call: TRBV5-5
cdr3_aa: CASSLRDTRVVEQFF
cdr3_nt: TGTGCCAGCAGCTTAAGGGACACACGGGTGGTTGAGCAGTTCTTC

j_call: TRBJ2-5
d_call: .
clone_size: .
v_call: TRBV7-2
cdr3_aa: CASSLGPGVAEQYF
cdr3_nt: TGTGCCAGCAGCTTAGGTCCAGGGGTCGCTGAGCAGTACTTC

j_call: TRBJ2-3
d_call: .
clone_size: few
v_call: TRBV7-2
cdr3_aa: CASSGSGTDTQYF
cdr3_nt: TGTGCCAGCAGCGGTAGCGGCACAGATACGCAGTATTTT

j_call: TRBJ2-2
d_call: TRBD2
clone_size: .
v_call: TRBV4-1
cdr3_aa: CASSQLTSGRNTGELFF
cdr3_nt: TGCGCCAGCAGCCAGCTGACTAGCGGGAGAAACACCGGGGAGCTGTTTTTT

j_call: TRBJ2-1
d_call: .
clone_size: .
v_call: TRBV7-2
cdr3_aa: CASSRERYNEQFF
cdr3_nt: TGTGCCAGCAGTCGGGAGCGATACAATGAGCAGTTCTTC

j_call: TRBJ1-5
d_call: .
clone_size: .
v_call: TRBV6-1
cdr3_aa: CAGKRQDQPQHF
cdr3_nt: TGTGCCGGCAAACGACAGGATCAGCCCCAGCATTTT

j_call: TRBJ2-1
d_call: .
clone_size: few
v_call: TRBV29-1
cdr3_aa: CSVDRDLSYNEQFF
cdr3_nt: TGCAGCGTTGATAGGGACTTGTCATACAATGAGCAGTTCTTC

j_call: TRBJ1-5
d_call: .
clone_size: .
v_call: TRBV7-2
cdr3_aa: CASSFNRVDQPQHF
cdr3_nt: TGTGCCAGCAGCTTCAACAGGGTTGATCAGCCCCAGCATTTT

j_call: TRBJ1-5
d_call: .
clone_size: .
v_call: TRBV28
cdr3_aa: CASTMGGAGQPQHF
cdr3_nt: TGTGCCAGCACCATGGGGGGGGCAGGTCAGCCCCAGCATTTT

j_call: TRBJ2-3
d_call: .
clone_size: .
v_call: TRBV5-4
cdr3_aa: CASSSRVAESTDTQYF
cdr3_nt: TGTGCCAGCAGCTCTCGGGTAGCCGAAAGCACAGATACGCAGTATTTT

j_call: TRBJ2-1
d_call: TRBD2
clone_size: .
v_call: TRBV5-6
cdr3_aa: CASSPLLAGYNEQFF
cdr3_nt: TGTGCCAGCAGCCCACTACTAGCGGGGTACAATGAGCAGTTCTTC